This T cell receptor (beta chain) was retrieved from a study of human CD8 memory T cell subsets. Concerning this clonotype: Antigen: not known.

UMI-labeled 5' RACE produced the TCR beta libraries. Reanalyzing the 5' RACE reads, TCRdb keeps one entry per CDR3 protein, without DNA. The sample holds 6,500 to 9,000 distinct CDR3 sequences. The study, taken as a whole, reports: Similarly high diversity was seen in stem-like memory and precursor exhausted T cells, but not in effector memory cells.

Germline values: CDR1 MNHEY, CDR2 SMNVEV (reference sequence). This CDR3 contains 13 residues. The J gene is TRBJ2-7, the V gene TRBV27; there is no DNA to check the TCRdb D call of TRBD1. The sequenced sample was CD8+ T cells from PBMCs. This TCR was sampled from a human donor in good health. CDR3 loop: CASKGTSSYEQYF.